This T cell receptor (beta chain) was documented in a study of patients and donors after allogeneic stem cell transplantation. This CDR3 comprises 12 residues. V shed 6 bases and J shed 5 bases, with 8 bases lying between them. Per the germline V gene, CDR1 is SEHNR and CDR2 is FQNEAQ (reference sequence). Via MiXCR, TCRdb re-called the RT-PCR reads, giving one row per CDR3 protein. The data contain 200,000 to 250,000 distinct CDR3 sequences, about 14% of them singletons. The gene calls are TRBV7-9 and TRBJ2-1; D remains ambiguous. This TCR was recovered from a human donor who was either an allogeneic HSCT recipient or a stem cell or donor lymphocyte infusion donor (not recorded which). It is not recorded whose cells these are; they may come from a transplant donor. Source material: blood, either unsorted or a sorted T cell fraction (not recorded which). DNA of the CDR3: TGTGCCAGCAGGTGGACCAACAATGAGCAGTTCTTC. Amino acid sequence: CASRWTNNEQFF.